This T cell receptor (beta chain) was identified in a study of blood T cell repertoires in COVID-19. Germline CDR1 and CDR2: SGHTA and FQGNSA. The CDR3 sequence is 15 residues long. The trim removed 3 bases at V and 1 base at J, leaving 2 bases unmatched. Per the original methods: From reference gene primer amplification, estimates of nucleated cell counts were derived. Some clones are missing from TCRdb's copy, which holds only in-frame ones; the method was immunoSEQ multiplex PCR. Clonal size and the V and J genes are those of that table, whereas D and trimming came from the DNA. The table includes about 98,000 clones, approximately 84% detected once.

The chain recombines TRBV7-2 with TRBJ1-1, with 10 bases matching TRBD1. Input material: peripheral blood. The receptor was derived from a woman aged 80 or older with acute or convalescent COVID-19. In nucleotides, the CDR3 is TGTGCCAGCAGCTTGGGGGACAGGGGGAACACTGAAGCTTTCTTT. Translation gives CASSLGDRGNTEAFF.